This T cell receptor beta chain was captured in a study of T cell changes during pregnancy in multiple sclerosis. Assay: immunoSEQ multiplex PCR; the TCRdb copy retains only in-frame clones and omits some. The data show around 66,000 clones, with around 92% seen just once and around 2.2% held by the top ten. Germline CDR1 and CDR2: MDHEN and SYDVKM. V was shortened by 2 bases and J by 4 bases, with 17 bases between the two germline ends. The CDR3 covers 16 residues. This sample comprised peripheral blood, obtained in the third trimester of pregnancy. This chain joins TRBV28 and TRBJ2-5; tentative D call: TRBD1 (5 bases). This receptor was obtained from a female donor in good health, enrolled as a control in a pregnancy study. This chain's CDR3 is CASSLPDRNRGETQYF. Here the CDR3 DNA reads TGTGCCAGCAGTTTACCTGACAGAAATAGGGGAGAGACCCAGTACTTC.